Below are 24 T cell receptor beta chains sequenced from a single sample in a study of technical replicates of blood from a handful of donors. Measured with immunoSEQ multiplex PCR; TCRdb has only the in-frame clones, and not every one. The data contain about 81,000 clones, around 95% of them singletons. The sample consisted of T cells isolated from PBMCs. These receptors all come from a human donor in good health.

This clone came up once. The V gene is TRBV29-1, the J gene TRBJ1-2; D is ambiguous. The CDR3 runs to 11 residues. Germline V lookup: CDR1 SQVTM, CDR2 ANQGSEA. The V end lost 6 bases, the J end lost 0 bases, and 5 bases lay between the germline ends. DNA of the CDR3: TGCAGCGTCCAGTCTAACTATGGCTACACCTTC. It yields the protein CSVQSNYGYTF.

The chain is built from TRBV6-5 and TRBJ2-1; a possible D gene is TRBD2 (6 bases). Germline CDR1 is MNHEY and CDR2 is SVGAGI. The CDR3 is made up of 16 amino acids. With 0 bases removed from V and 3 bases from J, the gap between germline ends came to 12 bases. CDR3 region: CASSYSGGNLYNEQFF. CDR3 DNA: TGTGCCAGCAGTTACTCCGGGGGAAATCTCTACAATGAGCAGTTCTTC.

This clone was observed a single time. The CDR3 DNA reads as TGTGCCAGCAGCTTAGTTCTAGCGGGAACCGGGGAGCTGTTTTTT. Protein: CASSLVLAGTGELFF. V and J are TRBV7-2 and TRBJ2-2, with 9 bases matching TRBD2. Per germline, CDR1 SGHTA and CDR2 FQGNSA. The CDR3 totals 15 residues. V lost 1 base, J lost 5 bases, and 2 bases stayed unmatched.

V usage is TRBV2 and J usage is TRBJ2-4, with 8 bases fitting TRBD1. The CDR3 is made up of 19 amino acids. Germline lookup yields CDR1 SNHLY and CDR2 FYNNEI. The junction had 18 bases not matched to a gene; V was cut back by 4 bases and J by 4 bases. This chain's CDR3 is CASSVQGQANRVGKNIQYF. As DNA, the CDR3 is TGTGCCAGCAGTGTTCAGGGACAGGCAAACCGGGTAGGGAAAAACATTCAGTACTTC.

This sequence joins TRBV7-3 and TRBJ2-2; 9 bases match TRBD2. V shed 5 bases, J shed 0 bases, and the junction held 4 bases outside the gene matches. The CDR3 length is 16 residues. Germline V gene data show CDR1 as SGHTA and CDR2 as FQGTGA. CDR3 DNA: TGTGCCAGCAGCCTTAGCGGGAGTACGAACACCGGGGAGCTGTTTTTT. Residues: CASSLSGSTNTGELFF.

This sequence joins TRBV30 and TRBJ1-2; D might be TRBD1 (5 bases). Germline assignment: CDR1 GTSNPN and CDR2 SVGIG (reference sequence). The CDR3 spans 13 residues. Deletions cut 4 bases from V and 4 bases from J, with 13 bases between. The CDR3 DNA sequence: TGTGCCTGGACATCAGGGCCTTTCTATGGCTACACCTTC. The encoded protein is CAWTSGPFYGYTF.

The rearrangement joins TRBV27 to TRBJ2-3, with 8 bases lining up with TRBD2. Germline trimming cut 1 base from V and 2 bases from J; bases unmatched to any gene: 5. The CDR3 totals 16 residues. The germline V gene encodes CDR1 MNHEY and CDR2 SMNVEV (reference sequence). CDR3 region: CASSLWAGGFTDTQYF. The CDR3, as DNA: TGTGCCAGCAGTTTATGGGCGGGAGGTTTCACAGATACGCAGTATTTT.

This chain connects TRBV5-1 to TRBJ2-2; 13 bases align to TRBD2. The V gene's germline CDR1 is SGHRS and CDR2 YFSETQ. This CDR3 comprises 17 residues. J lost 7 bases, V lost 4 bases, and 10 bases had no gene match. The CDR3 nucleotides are TGCGCCAGCAGCGAGAACGGACTAGCGGGAGTAGGCGGGGAGCTGTTTTTT. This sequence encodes CASSENGLAGVGGELFF.

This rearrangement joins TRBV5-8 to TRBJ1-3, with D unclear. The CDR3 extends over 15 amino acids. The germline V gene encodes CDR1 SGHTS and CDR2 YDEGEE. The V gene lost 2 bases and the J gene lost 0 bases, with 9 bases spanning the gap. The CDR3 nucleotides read TGTGCCAGCAGCTTAGGTGGGCACTCTGGAAACACCATATATTTT. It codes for CASSLGGHSGNTIYF.

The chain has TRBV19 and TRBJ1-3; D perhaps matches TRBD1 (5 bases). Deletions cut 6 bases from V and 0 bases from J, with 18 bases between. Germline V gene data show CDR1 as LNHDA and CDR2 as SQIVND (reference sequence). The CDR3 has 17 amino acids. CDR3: CASSFSPWTSSGNTIYF. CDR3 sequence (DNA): TGTGCCAGTAGCTTTTCCCCCTGGACAAGCTCTGGAAACACCATATATTTT.

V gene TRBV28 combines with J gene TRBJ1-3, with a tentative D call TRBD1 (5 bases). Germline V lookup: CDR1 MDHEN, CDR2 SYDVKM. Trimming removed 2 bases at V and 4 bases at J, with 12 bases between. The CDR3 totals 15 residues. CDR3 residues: CASSLRSGLGNTIYF. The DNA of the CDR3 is TGTGCCAGCAGTTTAAGGTCAGGGCTGGGAAACACCATATATTTT.

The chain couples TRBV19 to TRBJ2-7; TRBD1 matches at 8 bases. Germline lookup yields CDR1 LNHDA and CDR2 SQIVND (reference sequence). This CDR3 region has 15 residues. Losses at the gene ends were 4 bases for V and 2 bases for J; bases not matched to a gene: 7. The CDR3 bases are TGTGCCAGTAGTACCAGCCGGACAGGGCCCTACGAGCAGTACTTC. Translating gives CASSTSRTGPYEQYF.

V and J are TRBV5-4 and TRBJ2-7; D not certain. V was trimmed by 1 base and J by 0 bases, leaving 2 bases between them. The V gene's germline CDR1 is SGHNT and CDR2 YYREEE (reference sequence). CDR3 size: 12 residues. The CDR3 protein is CASSLHSYEQYF. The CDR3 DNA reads TGTGCCAGCAGCTTGCACTCCTACGAGCAGTACTTC.

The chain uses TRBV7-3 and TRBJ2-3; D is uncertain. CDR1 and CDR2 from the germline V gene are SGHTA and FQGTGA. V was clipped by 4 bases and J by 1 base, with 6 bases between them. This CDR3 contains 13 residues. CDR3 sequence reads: CASSWPGTDTQYF. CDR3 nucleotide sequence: TGTGCCAGCAGCTGGCCCGGCACAGATACGCAGTATTTT. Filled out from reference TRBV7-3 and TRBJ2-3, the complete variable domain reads GAGVSQTPSNKVTEKGKYVELRCDPISGHTALYWYRQSLGQGPEFLIYFQGTGAADDSGLPNDRFFAVRPEGSVSTLKIQRTERGDSAVYLCASSWPGTDTQYFGPGTRLTVL.

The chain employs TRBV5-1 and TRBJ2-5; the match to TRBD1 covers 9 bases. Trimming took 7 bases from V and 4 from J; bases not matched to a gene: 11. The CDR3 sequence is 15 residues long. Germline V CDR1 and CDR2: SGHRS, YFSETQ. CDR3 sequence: CASAHGTGKGETQYF. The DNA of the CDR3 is TGCGCCAGCGCCCATGGGACAGGGAAAGGAGAGACCCAGTACTTC.

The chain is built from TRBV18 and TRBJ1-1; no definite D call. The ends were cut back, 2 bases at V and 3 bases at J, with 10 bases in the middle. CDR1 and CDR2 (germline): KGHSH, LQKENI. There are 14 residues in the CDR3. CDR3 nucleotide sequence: TGTGCCAGCTCACCATCCAGGTGGGACACTGAAGCTTTCTTT. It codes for CASSPSRWDTEAFF. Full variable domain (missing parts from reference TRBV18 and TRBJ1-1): NAGVMQNPRHLVRRRGQEARLRCSPMKGHSHVYWYRQLPEEGLKFMVYLQKENIIDESGMPKERFSAEFPKEGPSILRIQQVVRGDSAAYFCASSPSRWDTEAFFGQGTRLTVV.

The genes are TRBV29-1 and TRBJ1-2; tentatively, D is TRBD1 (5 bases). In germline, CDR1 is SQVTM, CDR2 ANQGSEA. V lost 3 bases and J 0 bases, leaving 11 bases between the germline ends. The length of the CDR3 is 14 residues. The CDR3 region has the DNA TGCAGCGTTGATGGGGCAGGAGCTAACTATGGCTACACCTTC. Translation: CSVDGAGANYGYTF.

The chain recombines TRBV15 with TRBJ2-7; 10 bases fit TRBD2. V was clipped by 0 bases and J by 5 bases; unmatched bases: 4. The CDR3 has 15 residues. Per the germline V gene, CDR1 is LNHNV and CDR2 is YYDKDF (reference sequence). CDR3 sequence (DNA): TGTGCCACCAGCAGAGATCCTAGCGGGAGCGACGAGCAGTACTTC. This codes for CATSRDPSGSDEQYF.

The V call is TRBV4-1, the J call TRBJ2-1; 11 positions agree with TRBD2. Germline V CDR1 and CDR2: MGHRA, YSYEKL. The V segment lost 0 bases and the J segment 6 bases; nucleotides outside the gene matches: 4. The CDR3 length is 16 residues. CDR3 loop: CASSQDGSGRANEQFF. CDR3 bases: TGCGCCAGCAGCCAAGATGGTAGCGGGAGGGCCAATGAGCAGTTCTTC.

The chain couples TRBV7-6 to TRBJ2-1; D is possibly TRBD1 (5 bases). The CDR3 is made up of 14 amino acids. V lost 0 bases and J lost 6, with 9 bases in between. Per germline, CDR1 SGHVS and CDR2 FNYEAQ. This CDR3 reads CASSLAGEGNEQFF. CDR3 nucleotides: TGTGCCAGCAGCTTAGCAGGGGAAGGCAATGAGCAGTTCTTC.

CDR3 in amino acids: CASSVSPDTEAFF. In nucleotides, the CDR3 is TGTGCCAGCAGCGTATCTCCGGACACTGAAGCTTTCTTT. The chain is built from TRBV9 and TRBJ1-1; no reliable D call. The V gene's germline CDR1 is SGDLS and CDR2 YYNGEE. V was pared by 1 base and J by 3 bases, with 7 bases between. The CDR3 has 13 amino acids.

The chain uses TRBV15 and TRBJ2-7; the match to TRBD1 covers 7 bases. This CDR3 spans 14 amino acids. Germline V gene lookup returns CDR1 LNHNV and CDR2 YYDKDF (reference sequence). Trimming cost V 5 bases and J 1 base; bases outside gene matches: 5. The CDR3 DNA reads TGTGCCACCAGCCGTGGACAGGTTTCCTACGAGCAGTACTTC. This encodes CATSRGQVSYEQYF.

The CDR3 loop is CASVGGRRYNEQFF. The CDR3 nucleotides read TGTGCCAGCGTAGGAGGCCGCCGTTACAATGAGCAGTTCTTC. The gene calls are TRBV25-1 and TRBJ2-1, with a tentative D call TRBD2 (5 bases). The CDR3 totals 14 residues. Germline V gene data show CDR1 as MGHDK and CDR2 as SYGVNS. Trimming removed 8 bases from V and 4 bases from J, with 15 bases in between.

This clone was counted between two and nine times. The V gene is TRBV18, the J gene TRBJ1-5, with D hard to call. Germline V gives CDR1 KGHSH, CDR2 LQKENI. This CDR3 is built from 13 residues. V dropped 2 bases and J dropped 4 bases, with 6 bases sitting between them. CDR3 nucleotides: TGTGCCAGCTCACCAGCGGCGAATCAGCCCCAGCATTTT. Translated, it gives CASSPAANQPQHF.